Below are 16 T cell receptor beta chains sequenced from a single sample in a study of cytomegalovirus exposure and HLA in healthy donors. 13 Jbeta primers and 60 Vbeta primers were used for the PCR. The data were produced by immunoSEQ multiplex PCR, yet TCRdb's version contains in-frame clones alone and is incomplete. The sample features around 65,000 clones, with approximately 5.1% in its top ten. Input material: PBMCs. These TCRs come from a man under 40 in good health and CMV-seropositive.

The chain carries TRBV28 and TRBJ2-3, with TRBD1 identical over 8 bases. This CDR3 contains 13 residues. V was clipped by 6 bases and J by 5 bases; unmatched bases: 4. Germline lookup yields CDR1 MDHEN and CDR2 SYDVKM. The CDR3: CASRRQGQDTQYF. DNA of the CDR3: TGTGCCAGCAGGCGACAGGGGCAAGATACGCAGTATTTT.

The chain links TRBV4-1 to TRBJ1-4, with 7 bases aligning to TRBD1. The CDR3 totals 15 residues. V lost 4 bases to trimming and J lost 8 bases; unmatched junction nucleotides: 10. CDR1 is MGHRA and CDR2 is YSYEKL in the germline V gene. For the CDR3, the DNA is TGCGCCAGCAGCCTCTCTGGGACAGTTTACGAAAAACTGTTTTTT. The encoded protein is CASSLSGTVYEKLFF.

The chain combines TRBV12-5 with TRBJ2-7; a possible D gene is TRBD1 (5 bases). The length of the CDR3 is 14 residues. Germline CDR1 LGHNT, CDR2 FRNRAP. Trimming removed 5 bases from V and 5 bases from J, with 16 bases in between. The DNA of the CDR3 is TGTGCTAGTGGTCCCCCAGGGCGGATCAACGAGCAGTACTTC. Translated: CASGPPGRINEQYF.

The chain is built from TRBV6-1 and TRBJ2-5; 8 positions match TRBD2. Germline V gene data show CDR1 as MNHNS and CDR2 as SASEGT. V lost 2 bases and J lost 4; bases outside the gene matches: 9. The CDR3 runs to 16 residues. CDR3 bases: TGTGCCAGCAGTGAATTCCCAGCGGGGGCCGGAGAGACCCAGTACTTC. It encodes CASSEFPAGAGETQYF.

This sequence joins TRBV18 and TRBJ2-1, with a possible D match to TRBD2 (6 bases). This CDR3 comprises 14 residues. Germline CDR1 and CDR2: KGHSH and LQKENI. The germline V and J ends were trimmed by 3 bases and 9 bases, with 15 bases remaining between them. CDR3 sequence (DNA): TGTGCCAGCTCACCGAGGGACTCCAAAAGTGAGCAGTTCTTC. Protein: CASSPRDSKSEQFF.

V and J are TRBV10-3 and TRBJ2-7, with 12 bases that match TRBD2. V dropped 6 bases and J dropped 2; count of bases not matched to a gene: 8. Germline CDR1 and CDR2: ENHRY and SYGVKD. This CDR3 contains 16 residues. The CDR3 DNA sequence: TGTGCCATCAGGAGGACTAGCGGGGAAACTACCTACGAGCAGTACTTC. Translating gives CAIRRTSGETTYEQYF.

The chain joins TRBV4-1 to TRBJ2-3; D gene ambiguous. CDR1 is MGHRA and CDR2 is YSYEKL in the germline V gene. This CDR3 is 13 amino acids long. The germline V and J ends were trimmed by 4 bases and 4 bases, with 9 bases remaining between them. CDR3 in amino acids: CASSPSPADTQYF. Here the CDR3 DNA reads TGCGCCAGCAGCCCCTCTCCCGCAGATACGCAGTATTTT.

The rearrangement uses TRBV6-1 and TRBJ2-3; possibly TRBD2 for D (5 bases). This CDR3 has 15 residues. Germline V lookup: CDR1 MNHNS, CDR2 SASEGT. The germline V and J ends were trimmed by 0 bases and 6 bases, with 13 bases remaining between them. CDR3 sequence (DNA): TGTGCCAGCAGTGAAGCAGTGGACTGCGAGGATACGCAGTATTTT. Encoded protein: CASSEAVDCEDTQYF.

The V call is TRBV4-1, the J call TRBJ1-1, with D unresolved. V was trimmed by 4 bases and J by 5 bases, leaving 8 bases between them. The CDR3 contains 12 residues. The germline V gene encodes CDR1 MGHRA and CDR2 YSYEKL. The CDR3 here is CASSPSETEAFF. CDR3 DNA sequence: TGCGCCAGCAGCCCTTCGGAGACTGAAGCTTTCTTT.

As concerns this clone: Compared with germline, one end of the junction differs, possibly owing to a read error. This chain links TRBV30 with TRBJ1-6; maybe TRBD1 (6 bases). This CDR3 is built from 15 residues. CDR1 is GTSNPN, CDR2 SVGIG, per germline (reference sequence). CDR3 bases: TGTGCCGGGAGTACAGGGTTGACCTATAATTCACCCCTACACTTT. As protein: CAGSTGLTYNSPLHF.

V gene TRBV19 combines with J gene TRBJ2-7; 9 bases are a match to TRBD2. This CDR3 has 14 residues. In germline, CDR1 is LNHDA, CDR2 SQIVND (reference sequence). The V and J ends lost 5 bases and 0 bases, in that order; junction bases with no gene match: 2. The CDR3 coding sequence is TGTGCCAGTAGTCTGACTAGCGGCTCCTACGAGCAGTACTTC. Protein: CASSLTSGSYEQYF.

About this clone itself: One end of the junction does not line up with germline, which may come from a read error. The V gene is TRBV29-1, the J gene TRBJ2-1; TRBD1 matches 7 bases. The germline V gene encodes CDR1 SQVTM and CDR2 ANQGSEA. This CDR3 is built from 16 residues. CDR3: CSVERYRGSSDNEQFF. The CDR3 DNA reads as TGCAGCGTTGAAAGGTACAGGGGAAGCTCCGACAATGAGCAGTTCTTC.

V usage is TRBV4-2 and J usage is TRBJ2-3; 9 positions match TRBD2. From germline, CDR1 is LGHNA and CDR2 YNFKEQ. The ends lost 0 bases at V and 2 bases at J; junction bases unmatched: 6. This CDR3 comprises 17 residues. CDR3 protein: CASSQELAGGPTDTQYF. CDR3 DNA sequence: TGTGCCAGCAGCCAAGAGCTGGCGGGGGGGCCCACAGATACGCAGTATTTT.

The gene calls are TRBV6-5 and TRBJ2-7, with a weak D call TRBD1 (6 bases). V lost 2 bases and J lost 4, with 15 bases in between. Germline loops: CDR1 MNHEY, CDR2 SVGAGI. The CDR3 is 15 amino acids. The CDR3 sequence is CASSYEWGQRYEQYF. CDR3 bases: TGTGCCAGCAGTTACGAGTGGGGACAAAGGTACGAGCAGTACTTC.

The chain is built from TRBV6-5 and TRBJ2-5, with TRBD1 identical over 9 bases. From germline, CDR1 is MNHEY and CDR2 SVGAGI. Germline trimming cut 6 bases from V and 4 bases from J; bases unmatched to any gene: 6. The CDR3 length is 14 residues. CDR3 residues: CASSSGTGTETQYF. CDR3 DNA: TGTGCCAGCAGCTCCGGGACAGGGACAGAGACCCAGTACTTC.

The CDR3 bases are TGTGCCAGCAGTGAGCAGGGGGCTGGCTATGGCTACACCTTC. Translated: CASSEQGAGYGYTF. The rearrangement links TRBV6-4 to TRBJ1-2, with 8 bases lining up with TRBD1. Germline V gene data show CDR1 as MRHNA and CDR2 as SNTAGT. After removal of 3 bases from V and 4 bases from J, the junction contained 4 bases not matched to a gene. CDR3 length equals 14 residues.